This entry concerns a single TCR beta chain. Its target is not known. The sample comes from a study of OX40 agonist ivuxolimab in advanced cancers. CDR3 length: 14 residues. V was pared by 7 bases and J by 0 bases, with 13 bases between. Germline CDR1 reads LNHDA; CDR2 reads SQIVND (reference sequence). Measured with immunoSEQ multiplex PCR; TCRdb has only the in-frame clones, and not every one. The sample lists 50,000 to 70,000 clones; approximately 87% were seen once. Study-wide findings and caveats: In general, CD8+ T cells held more expanded clones than CD4+ did, on average.

This sequence was found in an adult with an advanced solid tumor such as melanoma, head and neck, liver or kidney cancer. Sequenced material: CD4+ or CD8+ T cells sorted from blood, taken in a trial of the OX40 agonist ivuxolimab. The chain uses TRBV19 and TRBJ2-7; D remains ambiguous. CDR3 in DNA: TGTGCCAGTATGGGCAGCTACTCCTCCTACGAGCAGTACTTC. Its translation is CASMGSYSSYEQYF.